A single sample gave rise to the 27 T cell receptor beta chains below, sequenced in a study of CD8+CD57+ T cells in acquired aplastic anemia (dated by TCRdb to the late 2010s). Patients chosen for sequencing had shown expansion of CD8+CD57+ cells by flow cytometry. TCRdb names Illumina HiSeq 2000 as the instrument used. Genomic DNA was used as template for profiling of TCR beta VDJ combinations and CDR3 sequences. Using fastp trimming at Q25 and MiXCR clonotype assembly, TCRdb reanalyzed the public sequencing data and kept in-frame beta chains. Identical CDR3 protein sequences are pooled into one entry, listed with their most common genes and DNA. This sample lists more than 150,000 distinct CDR3 sequences; 48% were detected once. The ten most abundant clones make up around 9.7% of the sample. Sample: sorted CD4+, CD8+, or CD8+CD57+ T cells (not recorded which) from PBMCs. These receptors all stem from a human donor with aplastic anemia.

This rearrangement joins TRBV2 to TRBJ1-2; TRBD1 matches at 10 bases. This CDR3 comprises 14 residues. Germline values: CDR1 SNHLY, CDR2 FYNNEI. J gave up 8 bases and V 4 bases, and 7 bases lay outside the gene matches. CDR3 in DNA: TGTGCCAGCAGTGTTAAGGGACAGGGGCGCGGCTACACCTTC. This encodes CASSVKGQGRGYTF.

This clonotype appeared many times. The chain combines TRBV19 with TRBJ1-2; perhaps TRBD1 as D (5 bases). The CDR3 is 18 amino acids. In germline, CDR1 is LNHDA, CDR2 SQIVND (reference sequence). V was trimmed by 6 bases and J by 0 bases, leaving 23 bases between them. This chain's CDR3 is CASSTTEGRGRTNYGYTF. As DNA, the CDR3 is TGTGCCAGTAGCACGACCGAGGGAAGGGGACGGACTAACTATGGCTACACCTTC.

The genes are TRBV24-1 and TRBJ2-1; D may correspond to TRBD1 or TRBD2 (5 bases each). Trimming took off 0 bases at V and 5 bases at J, with 16 bases between the two ends. CDR1 and CDR2 from the germline V gene are KGHDR and SFDVKD. CDR3 length: 17 amino acids. CDR3: CATSDLGGEGSHNEQFF. For the CDR3, the DNA is TGTGCCACCAGTGATTTGGGGGGTGAGGGATCTCACAATGAGCAGTTCTTC.

Concerning this clonotype: The conserved phenylalanine or tryptophan normally closing the CDR3 is absent here, so this likely arose from a read error. The rearrangement links TRBV12-5 to TRBJ1-1; D is possibly TRBD1 (5 bases). Germline CDR1 LGHNT, CDR2 FRNRAP. Trimming took 6 bases from V and 4 from J, leaving 15 bases between them. The CDR3 spans 14 residues. The CDR3: CASGLPRQGTEAFL. In DNA, the CDR3 is TGTGCTAGTGGCCTTCCTAGGCAGGGCACTGAAGCTTTCCTT.

This clonotype was counted ten times or more. The rearrangement uses TRBV5-1 and TRBJ2-2; a possible D gene is TRBD1 (6 bases). V was shortened by 2 bases and J by 3 bases, with 23 bases between the two germline ends. This CDR3 is built from 19 residues. CDR1 and CDR2 from the germline V gene are SGHRS and YFSETQ. Written as DNA, the CDR3 is TGCGCCAGCAGCTTAAATCCGGGACATCCGGGCGGGTACACCGGGGAGCTGTTTTTT. Encoded protein: CASSLNPGHPGGYTGELFF.

A note on this clonotype: A junction end diverges from the germline sequence, so it may reflect a read error. The chain employs TRBV25-1 and TRBJ1-1; no clear D gene. The CDR3 has 15 residues. Germline V gene data show CDR1 as MGHDK and CDR2 as SYGVNS. The CDR3 region is CASSEKTDKNTEVFF. Written as DNA, the CDR3 is TGTGCCAGCAGTGAAAAGACGGATAAGAACACTGAAGTTTTCTTT.

The chain carries TRBV4-2 and TRBJ1-1; D is unresolved. V was trimmed by 1 base and J by 7 bases, leaving 13 bases between them. The CDR3 has 14 residues. Per germline, CDR1 LGHNA and CDR2 YNFKEQ. The chain's CDR3 is CASSQVYGVSEAFF. Written as DNA, the CDR3 is TGTGCCAGCAGCCAAGTGTATGGTGTCAGTGAAGCTTTCTTT.

This chain links TRBV10-1 with TRBJ1-6, with D possibly TRBD1 on 5 matching bases. From germline, CDR1 is WNHNN and CDR2 SYGVQD (reference sequence). The CDR3 contains 15 residues. The V end was cut by 4 bases, the J end by 8 bases, with 15 bases between. Here the CDR3 reads CASSGEGRKDSPLHF. Here the CDR3 DNA reads TGCGCCAGCAGTGGGGAGGGGCGGAAGGATTCACCCCTCCACTTT.

The sample holds many counts of this clonotype. This chain uses TRBV12-3 or TRBV12-4 with TRBJ2-7; D is tentatively TRBD1 or TRBD2 (5 bases each). V was trimmed by 5 bases and J by 6 bases, leaving 20 bases between them. This CDR3 has 15 amino acids. The CDR3 nucleotides are TGTGCCAGCAGTCTTTTAGGCAGGGTTCGGGGCGAGCAGTACTTC. Translated, it gives CASSLLGRVRGEQYF.

At least ten counts were recorded for this clonotype. The chain combines TRBV24-1 with TRBJ2-3; 7 positions agree with TRBD2. CDR3 length: 17 residues. V was pared by 4 bases and J by 0 bases, with 9 bases of the junction left unmatched. Per germline, CDR1 KGHDR and CDR2 SFDVKD. The CDR3 DNA sequence: TGTGCCACCAGTGACCTAACCGGGACTAAAAGCACAGATACGCAGTATTTT. It encodes CATSDLTGTKSTDTQYF.

The rearrangement links TRBV24-1 to TRBJ2-3, with D maybe TRBD1 (7 bases). The CDR3 has 18 residues. The ends were cut back, 1 base at V and 2 bases at J, with 18 bases in the middle. CDR1 KGHDR and CDR2 SFDVKD come from the germline V gene. The CDR3 region is CATSDFDGQGGSTDTQYF. CDR3 bases: TGTGCCACCAGTGATTTTGACGGTCAGGGGGGCTCCACAGATACGCAGTATTTT.

CDR3 DNA sequence: TGTGCCAGCAGCTTAGGAGTTAAACTAGAGGACTACGAGCAGTACTTC. This sequence encodes CASSLGVKLEDYEQYF. This chain connects TRBV11-2 to TRBJ2-7; possibly TRBD2 for D (5 bases). Germline V gene lookup returns CDR1 SGHAT and CDR2 FQNNGV. This CDR3 region has 16 residues. Deletions cut 1 base from V and 3 bases from J, with 16 bases between.

J is TRBJ1-1 and V is TRBV15, with TRBD1 matching over 12 bases. CDR3 size: 14 residues. V shed 7 bases, J shed 10 bases, and the junction held 10 bases outside the gene matches. CDR1 and CDR2 (germline): LNHNV, YYDKDF (reference sequence). CDR3 amino acids: CATTLRDRGRGAFF. The CDR3 region has the DNA TGTGCCACCACCCTCCGGGACAGGGGGCGAGGAGCTTTCTTT.

A note on this clonotype: A read error is possible here, since a much larger clone lies one base away. The chain joins TRBV2 to TRBJ1-1; no reliable D call. Trimming stripped 2 bases from V and 6 bases from J, with 10 bases between. The CDR3 loop spans 13 amino acids. The germline V gene encodes CDR1 SNHLY and CDR2 FYNNEI. Here the CDR3 DNA reads TGTGCCAGCAGTGAATTGTCGTTCGCTGAAGCTTTCTTT. Translation: CASSELSFAEAFF.

The gene calls are TRBV29-1 and TRBJ2-3; no clear D. The ends were cut back, 4 bases at V and 0 bases at J, with 11 bases in the middle. CDR1 is SQVTM and CDR2 is ANQGSEA in the germline V gene. There are 14 residues in the CDR3. The CDR3 nucleotides read TGCAGCGTTGTTGAGGTTTCTAGCACAGATACGCAGTATTTT. Translation: CSVVEVSSTDTQYF.

As for this clonotype: An end of the junction differs from the germline gene, which may be a read error. The genes are TRBV7-2 and TRBJ2-7; possible D gene TRBD2, 6 bases. There are 15 residues in the CDR3. Germline V CDR1 and CDR2: SGHTA, FQGNSA. This CDR3 reads CASSLASGVTYEQYF. The CDR3 DNA sequence: TGTGCCAGCAGCCTAGCCTCGGGAGTCACCTACGAGCAGTACTTC.

CDR3 amino acids: CSVEDRGKQSQYF. CDR3 coding DNA: TGCAGCGTTGAAGATCGGGGGAAACAGTCCCAGTACTTC. V is TRBV29-1 and J is TRBJ2-5, with D possibly matching TRBD2 (6 bases). Deletions cut 0 bases from V and 9 bases from J, with 14 bases between. CDR3 length equals 13 residues. The germline gives CDR1 SQVTM, CDR2 ANQGSEA. Variable domain in full (rest from reference TRBV29-1 and TRBJ2-5): SAVISQKPSRDICQRGTSLTIQCQVDSQVTMMFWYRQQPGQSLTLIATANQGSEATYESGFVIDKFPISRPNLTFSTLTVSNMSPEDSSIYLCSVEDRGKQSQYFGPGTRLLVL.

This clonotype has a count of ten or more. The rearrangement links TRBV5-1 to TRBJ1-1; tentatively, D is TRBD1 (6 bases). The V and J ends lost 2 bases and 4 bases respectively, with 12 bases between them. This CDR3 is 14 amino acids long. CDR1 SGHRS and CDR2 YFSETQ come from the germline V gene. The CDR3 here is CASSLQGPGTEAFF. CDR3 nucleotides: TGCGCCAGCAGCTTACAGGGTCCGGGCACTGAAGCTTTCTTT.

This clonotype was counted a few times. The rearrangement joins TRBV30 to TRBJ1-2; 10 nucleotides agree with TRBD1. In germline, CDR1 is GTSNPN, CDR2 SVGIG (reference sequence). The CDR3 extends over 16 amino acids. V dropped 6 bases and J dropped 4; count of bases not matched to a gene: 14. CDR3 DNA sequence: TGTGCCTGTCCCGGGACAGGGGTCGTACCTTTCTATGGCTACACCTTC. This gives the protein CACPGTGVVPFYGYTF.

This clonotype was detected many times. V is TRBV24-1 and J is TRBJ1-1; the match to TRBD1 covers 8 bases. This CDR3 contains 13 residues. The junction had 4 bases not matched to a gene; V was cut back by 7 bases and J by 4 bases. The germline CDR1 and CDR2 sequences are KGHDR and SFDVKD. The CDR3 nucleotides read TGTGCCACCAGGTCAGGGGGCCTCACTGAAGCTTTCTTT. Protein sequence: CATRSGGLTEAFF.

V and J are TRBV25-1 and TRBJ1-3; maybe TRBD1 (5 bases). The CDR3 sequence is 15 residues long. Germline CDR1 and CDR2: MGHDK and SYGVNS. Trimming left V 1 base short and J 4 bases short, with 11 bases between. CDR3 sequence (DNA): TGTGCCAGCAGTGAATGGGAGCAGGGCGGAAACACCATATATTTT. This gives the protein CASSEWEQGGNTIYF. Supplemented by reference TRBV25-1 and TRBJ1-3, the full variable domain reads EADIYQTPRYLVIGTGKKITLECSQTMGHDKMYWYQQDPGMELHLIHYSYGVNSTEKGDLSSESTVSRIRTEHFPLTLESARPSHTSQYLCASSEWEQGGNTIYFGEGSWLTVV.

At least ten counts were recorded for this clonotype. This chain links TRBV25-1 with TRBJ1-1; 7 bases match TRBD1. From germline, CDR1 is MGHDK and CDR2 SYGVNS. The CDR3 sequence is 14 residues long. Trimming took 8 bases from V and 2 from J; bases not matched to a gene: 8. In DNA, the CDR3 is TGTGCCAGCGGAGGCAGGGGGTCAAACACTGAAGCTTTCTTT. The encoded protein is CASGGRGSNTEAFF.

This clonotype was recorded many times. The rearrangement joins TRBV4-3 to TRBJ1-4; the D gene is possibly TRBD1 (5 bases). This CDR3 has 14 residues. Germline V gives CDR1 LGHNA, CDR2 YSLEER. Between the trimmed V and J ends, which lost 1 base and 8 bases, there was a span of 11 bases. The CDR3 here is CASSQGRVDEKLFF. DNA of the CDR3: TGCGCCAGCAGCCAAGGCAGGGTCGACGAAAAACTGTTTTTT.

This clonotype was observed at least ten times. This chain joins TRBV11-3 and TRBJ1-2; 8 positions match TRBD1. Germline V gene data show CDR1 as SGHNT and CDR2 as YENEEA. CDR3 size: 16 residues. V gave up 0 bases and J gave up 4 bases; unmatched junction bases: 7. CDR3 DNA sequence: TGTGCCAGCAGCTTAGACAGGGGGCGCTTGGGCTATGGCTACACCTTC. The encoded protein is CASSLDRGRLGYGYTF.

V and J are TRBV10-1 and TRBJ2-7; either TRBD1 or TRBD2 may supply D (5 bases each). The germline V and J ends were trimmed by 2 bases and 6 bases, with 17 bases remaining between them. The germline V gene encodes CDR1 WNHNN and CDR2 SYGVQD (reference sequence). This CDR3 contains 15 residues. CDR3 in DNA: TGCGCCAGCAGTGAGGGGACGAGATCGGCGATCGAGCAGTACTTC. Its protein is CASSEGTRSAIEQYF.

On this clonotype: The junction and the germline gene differ at one end; a read error may be behind it. This chain uses TRBV15 with TRBJ2-1; D may be TRBD1 (6 bases). Germline CDR1 and CDR2: LNHNV and YYDKDF (reference sequence). The CDR3 has 12 amino acids. The CDR3 DNA follows: TGTGCCACCAGCAGAGACAGGGGACCCTCGGTCTTC. This gives the protein CATSRDRGPSVF. The entire variable domain, with the rest obtained from reference TRBV15 and TRBJ2-1, is as follows: DAMVIQNPRYQVTQFGKPVTLSCSQTLNHNVMYWYQQKSSQAPKLLFHYYDKDFNNEADTPDNFQSRRPNTSFCFLDIRSPGLGDTAMYLCATSRDRGPSVFGPGTRLTVL.

This clonotype was seen at least ten times. This chain connects TRBV10-3 to TRBJ2-1; the D gene is possibly TRBD2 (5 bases). The CDR3 runs 13 residues. V gave up 7 bases and J gave up 7 bases, with 14 bases separating them. From germline, CDR1 is ENHRY and CDR2 SYGVKD. The DNA of the CDR3 is TGTGCCATCAAGGCAACGGGAATTAATGAGCAGTTCTTC. It is translated as CAIKATGINEQFF.